Listed below are T cell receptor beta chains from one sample, sequenced in a study of blood T cell repertoires in COVID-19. Sequencing used immunoSEQ multiplex PCR; TCRdb keeps in-frame clones, though not all of them. The table shows over 70,000 clones, with 88% occurring only once. The sequencing sample was made of peripheral blood. The source is a woman aged 80 or over with acute or convalescent COVID-19. CDR3s include the opening cysteine and the closing phenylalanine or tryptophan. Fields, in order: J gene, CDR3 length, clone size, D gene, V gene, CDR3 protein, CDR3 DNA. The D gene is left open where the match is weak. Only part of the rows carry a size: once, few, many, or a class if the clone is expanded.

j_gene: TRBJ1-3; len: 17; abundance: NA; d_gene: TRBD1; v_gene: TRBV5-1; CDR3aa: CASSLESRGLSGNTIYF; CDR3nt: TGCGCCAGCAGCTTGGAAAGCAGGGGGCTTTCTGGAAACACCATATATTTT
j_gene: TRBJ2-3; len: 18; abundance: NA; d_gene: NA; v_gene: TRBV7-5; CDR3aa: CARSQRLPGQGVTDTQYF; CDR3nt: TGTGCCAGAAGCCAAAGACTACCGGGACAGGGGGTCACAGATACGCAGTATTTT
j_gene: TRBJ2-1; len: 15; abundance: NA; d_gene: TRBD2; v_gene: TRBV19; CDR3aa: CASSIGVAGGLEQFF; CDR3nt: TGTGCCAGTAGTATCGGGGTAGCGGGGGGGCTTGAGCAGTTCTTC
j_gene: TRBJ2-2; len: 12; abundance: NA; d_gene: NA; v_gene: TRBV7-2; CDR3aa: CAARWYTGELFF; CDR3nt: TGTGCCGCCCGGTGGTACACCGGGGAGCTGTTTTTT
j_gene: TRBJ2-7; len: 14; abundance: NA; d_gene: TRBD1; v_gene: TRBV6-5; CDR3aa: CASTRQGASHEQYF; CDR3nt: TGTGCCAGCACCCGACAGGGTGCCTCCCACGAGCAGTACTTC
j_gene: TRBJ1-2; len: 15; abundance: NA; d_gene: TRBD1; v_gene: TRBV19; CDR3aa: CASRIPGTGVYGYTF; CDR3nt: TGTGCCAGTAGGATCCCCGGGACAGGTGTCTATGGCTACACCTTC
j_gene: TRBJ2-7; len: 19; abundance: NA; d_gene: TRBD2; v_gene: TRBV7-2; CDR3aa: CASSLVASGRVSRTYEQYF; CDR3nt: TGTGCCAGCAGCTTAGTAGCTAGCGGGAGAGTTTCTCGGACATACGAGCAGTACTTC
j_gene: TRBJ2-1; len: 12; abundance: NA; d_gene: TRBD2; v_gene: TRBV30; CDR3aa: CACGGRADEQFF; CDR3nt: TGTGCCTGTGGCGGGAGGGCCGATGAGCAGTTCTTC
j_gene: TRBJ2-3; len: 17; abundance: NA; d_gene: NA; v_gene: TRBV5-6; CDR3aa: CASSWRTGTRHTDTQYF; CDR3nt: TGTGCCAGCAGCTGGCGAACCGGGACTCGCCACACAGATACGCAGTATTTT
j_gene: TRBJ2-1; len: 14; abundance: NA; d_gene: NA; v_gene: TRBV5-1; CDR3aa: CATSRTDSYNEQFF; CDR3nt: TGCGCCACCTCGAGGACAGACTCCTACAATGAGCAGTTCTTC
j_gene: TRBJ2-7; len: 16; abundance: NA; d_gene: NA; v_gene: TRBV6-2/TRBV6-3; CDR3aa: CASSYTRDRNAYEQYF; CDR3nt: TGTGCCAGCAGTTACACGCGGGACCGTAACGCTTACGAGCAGTACTTC
j_gene: TRBJ2-1; len: 15; abundance: NA; d_gene: NA; v_gene: TRBV18; CDR3aa: CASSSERSSYNEQFF; CDR3nt: TGTGCCAGCTCATCTGAGCGGAGCTCCTACAATGAGCAGTTCTTC
j_gene: TRBJ1-1; len: 13; abundance: NA; d_gene: NA; v_gene: TRBV9; CDR3aa: CASSPFGGTEAFF; CDR3nt: TGTGCCAGCAGCCCCTTCGGGGGAACTGAAGCTTTCTTT
j_gene: TRBJ2-7; len: 15; abundance: NA; d_gene: TRBD2; v_gene: TRBV5-4; CDR3aa: CASSPSSGSRYEQYF; CDR3nt: TGTGCCAGCAGCCCCTCTAGCGGGAGCCGGTACGAGCAGTACTTC
j_gene: TRBJ2-1; len: 14; abundance: NA; d_gene: TRBD1; v_gene: TRBV24-1; CDR3aa: CATSETGTVNEQFF; CDR3nt: TGTGCCACCAGTGAGACCGGGACAGTAAATGAGCAGTTCTTC
j_gene: TRBJ1-5; len: 15; abundance: once; d_gene: NA; v_gene: TRBV5-6; CDR3aa: CASSLLRVAGQPQHF; CDR3nt: TGTGCCAGCAGCTTGTTGCGAGTGGCGGGTCAGCCCCAGCATTTT
j_gene: TRBJ1-1; len: 13; abundance: NA; d_gene: TRBD1; v_gene: TRBV5-4; CDR3aa: CASSFTGQGEAFF; CDR3nt: TGTGCCAGCAGCTTTACCGGACAGGGAGAAGCTTTCTTT
j_gene: TRBJ2-7; len: 12; abundance: NA; d_gene: NA; v_gene: TRBV5-1; CDR3aa: CASSPPGYEQYF; CDR3nt: TGCGCCAGCAGCCCCCCAGGCTACGAGCAGTACTTC
j_gene: TRBJ1-1; len: 15; abundance: NA; d_gene: TRBD1; v_gene: TRBV6-1; CDR3aa: CASSEATTGDTEAFF; CDR3nt: TGTGCCAGCAGTGAAGCCACGACAGGGGACACTGAAGCTTTCTTT
j_gene: TRBJ2-1; len: 18; abundance: NA; d_gene: NA; v_gene: TRBV6-1; CDR3aa: CASSGRGEGRSSYNEQFF; CDR3nt: TGTGCCAGCAGTGGAAGGGGGGAGGGCCGGAGCTCCTACAATGAGCAGTTCTTC
j_gene: TRBJ1-1; len: 16; abundance: NA; d_gene: NA; v_gene: TRBV5-1; CDR3aa: CASSLGPDFSASEAFF; CDR3nt: TGCGCCAGCAGCTTGGGGCCGGACTTTTCCGCGAGCGAAGCTTTCTTT
j_gene: TRBJ1-6; len: 15; abundance: NA; d_gene: TRBD1; v_gene: TRBV4-1; CDR3aa: CASSPGQEHNSPLHF; CDR3nt: TGCGCCAGCAGCCCCGGACAGGAACATAATTCACCCCTCCACTTT
j_gene: TRBJ1-3; len: 15; abundance: NA; d_gene: TRBD1; v_gene: TRBV28; CDR3aa: CASSNDRASGNTIYF; CDR3nt: TGTGCCAGCAGTAATGACAGGGCCTCTGGAAACACCATATATTTT
j_gene: TRBJ2-1; len: 15; abundance: few; d_gene: TRBD2; v_gene: TRBV9; CDR3aa: CASSVDSGRNNEQFF; CDR3nt: TGTGCCAGCAGCGTTGATAGCGGGAGGAACAATGAGCAGTTCTTC
j_gene: TRBJ2-1; len: 17; abundance: NA; d_gene: TRBD2; v_gene: TRBV6-2/TRBV6-3; CDR3aa: CASSYSGLAGGGNEQFF; CDR3nt: TGTGCCAGCAGTTACTCGGGACTAGCGGGGGGCGGCAATGAGCAGTTCTTC
j_gene: TRBJ2-1; len: 14; abundance: once; d_gene: NA; v_gene: TRBV5-1; CDR3aa: CASSLGQLYNEQFF; CDR3nt: TGCGCCAGCAGCTTGGGACAGTTATACAATGAGCAGTTCTTC
j_gene: TRBJ1-1; len: 18; abundance: NA; d_gene: NA; v_gene: TRBV19; CDR3aa: CASSIGHLGGAMNTEAFF; CDR3nt: TGTGCCAGTAGTATAGGGCACTTGGGAGGGGCCATGAACACTGAAGCTTTCTTT
j_gene: TRBJ2-7; len: 14; abundance: NA; d_gene: TRBD1; v_gene: TRBV19; CDR3aa: CASSMDRGPYEQYF; CDR3nt: TGTGCCAGTAGTATGGACAGGGGGCCCTACGAGCAGTACTTC
j_gene: TRBJ1-4; len: 13; abundance: once; d_gene: NA; v_gene: TRBV30; CDR3aa: CAWSRGTNEKLFF; CDR3nt: TGTGCCTGGAGTAGGGGGACTAATGAAAAACTGTTTTTT
j_gene: TRBJ1-1; len: 12; abundance: NA; d_gene: NA; v_gene: TRBV29-1; CDR3aa: CSARVMNTEAFF; CDR3nt: TGCAGCGCCCGGGTCATGAACACTGAAGCTTTCTTT
j_gene: TRBJ1-1; len: 14; abundance: NA; d_gene: TRBD1; v_gene: TRBV19; CDR3aa: CASSITGVNTEAFF; CDR3nt: TGTGCCAGTAGTATAACAGGGGTGAACACTGAAGCTTTCTTT
j_gene: TRBJ2-1; len: 15; abundance: NA; d_gene: TRBD2; v_gene: TRBV5-4; CDR3aa: CASSLLAGGHNEQFF; CDR3nt: TGTGCCAGCAGCTTGCTAGCGGGAGGCCACAATGAGCAGTTCTTC
j_gene: TRBJ2-5; len: 13; abundance: NA; d_gene: TRBD1; v_gene: TRBV4-3; CDR3aa: CASSQDRAETQYF; CDR3nt: TGCGCCAGCAGCCAGGACAGGGCGGAGACCCAGTACTTC
j_gene: TRBJ1-2; len: 18; abundance: NA; d_gene: NA; v_gene: TRBV7-9; CDR3aa: CASSPIRGSNQSNYGYTF; CDR3nt: TGTGCCAGCAGCCCCATTCGTGGGAGCAACCAGTCTAACTATGGCTACACCTTC
j_gene: TRBJ1-1; len: 14; abundance: NA; d_gene: NA; v_gene: TRBV5-4; CDR3aa: CASRLKGGNTEAFF; CDR3nt: TGTGCCAGCAGGTTGAAGGGAGGGAACACTGAAGCTTTCTTT
j_gene: TRBJ1-5; len: 19; abundance: NA; d_gene: TRBD1; v_gene: TRBV18; CDR3aa: CASSPQRTGGLGGNQPQHF; CDR3nt: TGTGCCAGCTCACCACAAAGGACAGGGGGCCTCGGGGGCAATCAGCCCCAGCATTTT
j_gene: TRBJ2-5; len: 14; abundance: NA; d_gene: TRBD1; v_gene: TRBV2; CDR3aa: CASALTGGKETQYF; CDR3nt: TGTGCCAGCGCGTTGACAGGGGGCAAAGAGACCCAGTACTTC
j_gene: TRBJ1-2; len: 13; abundance: once; d_gene: NA; v_gene: TRBV10-3; CDR3aa: CAISVNILNGYTF; CDR3nt: TGTGCCATCAGCGTCAACATCCTCAATGGCTACACCTTC
j_gene: TRBJ2-7; len: 14; abundance: NA; d_gene: TRBD1; v_gene: TRBV28; CDR3aa: CASRATGGMYEQYF; CDR3nt: TGTGCCAGCAGGGCGACAGGGGGCATGTACGAGCAGTACTTC
j_gene: TRBJ2-7; len: 14; abundance: NA; d_gene: TRBD2; v_gene: TRBV5-4; CDR3aa: CASSPGLADYEQYF; CDR3nt: TGTGCCAGCAGCCCGGGACTAGCGGACTACGAGCAGTACTTC
j_gene: TRBJ2-2; len: 14; abundance: NA; d_gene: NA; v_gene: TRBV19; CDR3aa: CASSMGLNTGELFF; CDR3nt: TGTGCCAGTAGTATGGGGCTTAACACCGGGGAGCTGTTTTTT
j_gene: TRBJ2-5; len: 15; abundance: once; d_gene: NA; v_gene: TRBV9; CDR3aa: CASSVDRGNQETQYF; CDR3nt: TGTGCCAGCAGCGTAGATAGGGGGAACCAAGAGACCCAGTACTTC
j_gene: TRBJ2-6; len: 16; abundance: NA; d_gene: TRBD1; v_gene: TRBV2; CDR3aa: CASREDRAGGANVLTF; CDR3nt: TGTGCCAGCAGGGAAGACAGGGCTGGTGGGGCCAACGTCCTGACTTTC
j_gene: TRBJ2-3; len: 17; abundance: NA; d_gene: TRBD1; v_gene: TRBV6-6; CDR3aa: CASSRRGAGQGIDTQYF; CDR3nt: TGTGCCAGCAGTCGTAGGGGTGCGGGACAGGGGATTGATACGCAGTATTTT
j_gene: TRBJ2-1; len: 17; abundance: NA; d_gene: TRBD1; v_gene: TRBV19; CDR3aa: CASSIGPRDRVDNEQFF; CDR3nt: TGTGCCAGTAGTATTGGACCGCGGGACAGGGTGGACAATGAGCAGTTCTTC
j_gene: TRBJ1-2; len: 16; abundance: NA; d_gene: TRBD1; v_gene: TRBV27; CDR3aa: CASSYLGGGVDYGYTF; CDR3nt: TGTGCCAGCAGTTACCTTGGAGGGGGCGTCGACTATGGCTACACCTTC
j_gene: TRBJ1-3; len: 18; abundance: NA; d_gene: TRBD1; v_gene: TRBV7-2; CDR3aa: CASSFPMTGGSDGNTIYF; CDR3nt: TGTGCCAGCAGCTTTCCCATGACAGGGGGCTCTGATGGAAACACCATATATTTT
j_gene: TRBJ2-7; len: 15; abundance: NA; d_gene: TRBD1; v_gene: TRBV7-8; CDR3aa: CASSPGGQGAREQYF; CDR3nt: TGTGCCAGCAGCCCAGGGGGACAGGGGGCGCGCGAGCAGTACTTC